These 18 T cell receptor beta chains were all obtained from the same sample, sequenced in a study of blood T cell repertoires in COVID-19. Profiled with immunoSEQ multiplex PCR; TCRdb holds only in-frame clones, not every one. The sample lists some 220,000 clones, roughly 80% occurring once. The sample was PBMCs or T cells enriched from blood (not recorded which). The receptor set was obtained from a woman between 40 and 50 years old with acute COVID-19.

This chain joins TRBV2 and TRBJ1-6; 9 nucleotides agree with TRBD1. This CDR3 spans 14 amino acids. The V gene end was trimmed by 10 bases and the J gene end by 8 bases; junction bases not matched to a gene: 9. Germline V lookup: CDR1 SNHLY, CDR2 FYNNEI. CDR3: CANSRTGDDSPLHF. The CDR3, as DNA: TGTGCCAACTCAAGGACAGGGGACGATTCACCCCTCCACTTT.

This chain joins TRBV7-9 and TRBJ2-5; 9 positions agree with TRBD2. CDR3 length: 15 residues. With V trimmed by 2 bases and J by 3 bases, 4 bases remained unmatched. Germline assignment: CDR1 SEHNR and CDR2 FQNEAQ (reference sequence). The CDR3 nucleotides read TGTGCCAGCAGCTTAAGCCTAGCGGGGAAAGAGACCCAGTACTTC. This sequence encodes CASSLSLAGKETQYF.

The CDR3 here is CASSLRASGAYNEQFF. The DNA of the CDR3 is TGTGCCAGCAGCTTAAGGGCTAGCGGAGCCTACAATGAGCAGTTCTTC. This rearrangement joins TRBV7-3 to TRBJ2-1; 7 bases align to TRBD2. From germline, CDR1 is SGHTA and CDR2 FQGTGA. This CDR3 has 16 amino acids. J was trimmed by 2 bases and V by 1 base; bases with no gene match: 5.

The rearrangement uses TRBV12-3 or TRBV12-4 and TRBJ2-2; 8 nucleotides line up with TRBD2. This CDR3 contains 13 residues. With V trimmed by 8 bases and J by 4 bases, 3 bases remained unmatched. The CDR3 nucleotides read TGTGCCAGCGGGACTAGGCGCACCGGGGAGCTGTTTTTT. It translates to CASGTRRTGELFF.

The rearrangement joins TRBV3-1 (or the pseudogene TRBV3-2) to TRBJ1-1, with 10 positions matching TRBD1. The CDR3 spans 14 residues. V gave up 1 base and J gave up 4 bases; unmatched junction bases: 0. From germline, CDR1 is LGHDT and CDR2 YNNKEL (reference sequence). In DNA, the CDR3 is TGTGCCAGCAGCCAAGGGACAGGGGGCACTGAAGCTTTCTTT. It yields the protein CASSQGTGGTEAFF.

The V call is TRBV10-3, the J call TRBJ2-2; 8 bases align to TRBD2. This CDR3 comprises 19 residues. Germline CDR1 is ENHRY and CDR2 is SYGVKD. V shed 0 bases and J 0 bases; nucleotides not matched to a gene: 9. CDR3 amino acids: CAISESWLAGATNTGELFF. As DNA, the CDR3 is TGTGCCATCAGTGAGTCATGGCTAGCGGGTGCCACGAACACCGGGGAGCTGTTTTTT.

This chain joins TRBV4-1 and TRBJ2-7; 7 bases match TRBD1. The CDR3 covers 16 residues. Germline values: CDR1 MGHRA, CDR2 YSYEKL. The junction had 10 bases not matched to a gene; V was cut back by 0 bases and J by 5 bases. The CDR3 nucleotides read TGCGCCAGCAGCCAAGATAAAGGGGGCAGAGGGCACGAGCAGTACTTC. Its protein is CASSQDKGGRGHEQYF.

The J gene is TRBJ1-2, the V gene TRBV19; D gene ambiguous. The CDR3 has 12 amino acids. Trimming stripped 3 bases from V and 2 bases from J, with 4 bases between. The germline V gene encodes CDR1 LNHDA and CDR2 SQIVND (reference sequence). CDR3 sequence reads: CASSIQNYGYTF. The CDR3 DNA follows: TGTGCCAGTAGTATCCAGAACTATGGCTACACCTTC. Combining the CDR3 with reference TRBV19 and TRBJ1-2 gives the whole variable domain DGGITQSPKYLFRKEGQNVTLSCEQNLNHDAMYWYRQDPGQGLRLIYYSQIVNDFQKGDIAEGYSVSREKKESFPLTVTSAQKNPTAFYLCASSIQNYGYTFGSGTRLTVV.

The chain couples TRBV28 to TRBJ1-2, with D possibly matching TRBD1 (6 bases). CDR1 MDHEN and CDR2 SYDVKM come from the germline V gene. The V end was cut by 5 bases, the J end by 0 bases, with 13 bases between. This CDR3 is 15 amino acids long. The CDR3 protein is CASSTHRVTNYGYTF. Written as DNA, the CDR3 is TGTGCCAGCAGTACCCACAGGGTTACTAACTATGGCTACACCTTC.

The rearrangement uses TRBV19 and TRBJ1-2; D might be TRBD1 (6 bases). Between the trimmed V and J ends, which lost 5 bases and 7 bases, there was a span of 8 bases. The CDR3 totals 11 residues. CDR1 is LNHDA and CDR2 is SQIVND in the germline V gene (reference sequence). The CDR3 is CASSARGGYTF. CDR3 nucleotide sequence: TGTGCCAGTAGTGCCAGGGGTGGCTACACCTTC.

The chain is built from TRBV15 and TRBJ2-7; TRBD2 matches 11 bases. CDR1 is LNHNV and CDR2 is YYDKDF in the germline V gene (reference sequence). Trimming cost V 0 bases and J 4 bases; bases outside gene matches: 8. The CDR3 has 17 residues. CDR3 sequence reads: CATSRETLAGGAYEQYF. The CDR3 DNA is TGTGCCACCAGCAGAGAGACCCTAGCGGGGGGTGCGTACGAGCAGTACTTC.

In nucleotides, the CDR3 is TGCGCCAGCAGCCAAGATTCCTTTGGCGGGAGGAACACCGGGGAGCTGTTTTTT. This gives the protein CASSQDSFGGRNTGELFF. The rearrangement uses TRBV4-1 and TRBJ2-2, with 7 nucleotides matching TRBD2. The germline V gene encodes CDR1 MGHRA and CDR2 YSYEKL. The V segment lost 0 bases and the J segment 1 base; nucleotides outside the gene matches: 8. The length of the CDR3 is 18 residues.

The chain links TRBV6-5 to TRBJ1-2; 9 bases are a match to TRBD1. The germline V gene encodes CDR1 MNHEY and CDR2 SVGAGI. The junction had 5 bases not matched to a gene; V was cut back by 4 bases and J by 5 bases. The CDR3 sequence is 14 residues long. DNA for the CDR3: TGTGCCAGCAGTTCACAGGGGGCCGCATATGGCTACACCTTC. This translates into CASSSQGAAYGYTF.

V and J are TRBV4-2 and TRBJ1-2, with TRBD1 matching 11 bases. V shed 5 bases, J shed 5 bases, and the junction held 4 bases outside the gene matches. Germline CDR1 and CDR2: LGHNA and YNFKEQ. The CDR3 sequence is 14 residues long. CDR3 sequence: CASSTRDRGYGYTF. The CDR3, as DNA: TGTGCCAGCAGCACCCGGGACAGGGGGTATGGCTACACCTTC.

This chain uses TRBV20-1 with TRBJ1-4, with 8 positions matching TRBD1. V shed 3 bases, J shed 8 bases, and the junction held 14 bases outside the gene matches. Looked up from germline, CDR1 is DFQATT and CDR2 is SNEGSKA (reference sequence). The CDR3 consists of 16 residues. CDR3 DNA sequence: TGCAGTGCTAGTTTGGCTCGGACAGGGAAAGGGGAAAAACTGTTTTTT. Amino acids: CSASLARTGKGEKLFF.

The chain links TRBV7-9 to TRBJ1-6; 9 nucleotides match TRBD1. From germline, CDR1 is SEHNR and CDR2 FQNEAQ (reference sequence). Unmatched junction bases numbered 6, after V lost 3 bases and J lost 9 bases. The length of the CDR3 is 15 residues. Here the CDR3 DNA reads TGTGCCAGCAGCTTCGGGACAGGGATATTTTCACCCCTCCACTTT. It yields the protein CASSFGTGIFSPLHF.

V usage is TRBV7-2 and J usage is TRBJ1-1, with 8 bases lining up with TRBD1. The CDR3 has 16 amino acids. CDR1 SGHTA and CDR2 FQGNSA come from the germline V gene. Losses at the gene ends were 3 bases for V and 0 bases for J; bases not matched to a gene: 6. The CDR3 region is CASSLETGVMNTEAFF. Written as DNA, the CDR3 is TGTGCCAGCAGCTTGGAGACAGGGGTAATGAACACTGAAGCTTTCTTT.

CDR3 sequence: CASRRDRASNQPQHF. In nucleotides, the CDR3 is TGTGCCAGTAGAAGGGACAGGGCCAGCAATCAGCCCCAGCATTTT. V and J are TRBV19 and TRBJ1-5, with 9 bases matching TRBD1. The germline V gene encodes CDR1 LNHDA and CDR2 SQIVND (reference sequence). This CDR3 has 15 amino acids. V lost 6 bases, J lost 1 base, and 4 bases stayed unmatched.